This note documents a single T cell receptor (beta chain) sequence. The data were taken from a study of blood T cell repertoires in COVID-19. Data came from immunoSEQ multiplex PCR; TCRdb stores just in-frame clones and leaves some out. The table shows over 70,000 clones, with more than 75% occurring only once. This TCR derives from a human donor in a cohort sampled during active COVID-19. Material: peripheral blood.

CDR3 DNA sequence: TGTGCCAGCAGCTTATACGGGGCCCCGACAGGGACCTACGAGCAGTACTTC. Translating it yields CASSLYGAPTGTYEQYF. The chain uses TRBV7-9 and TRBJ2-7, with TRBD1 identical over 7 bases. Germline V gives CDR1 SEHNR, CDR2 FQNEAQ (reference sequence). This CDR3 contains 17 residues. V lost 2 bases to trimming and J lost 2 bases; unmatched junction nucleotides: 12. The full variable domain, its missing parts supplied by reference TRBV7-9 and TRBJ2-7, is DTGVSQNPRHKITKRGQNVTFRCDPISEHNRLYWYRQTLGQGPEFLTYFQNEAQLEKSRLLSDRFSAERPKGSFSTLEIQRTEQGDSAMYLCASSLYGAPTGTYEQYFGPGTRLTVT.